This entry describes one T cell receptor (beta chain). No antigen is known for it. These data belong to a study of Ad26.COV2.S vaccination and SARS-CoV-2 variants. Study information: Intramuscular Ad26.COV2.S doses were given once or twice, 56 days apart. Findings and limits, study-wide: Non-spike TCR breadth was similar in vaccine and placebo recipients.

Assay used: immunoSEQ multiplex PCR; TCRdb lists only in-frame clones, some missing. The sample shows around 450,000 clones, 89% of them seen only once. V was trimmed by 0 bases and J by 1 base, leaving 9 bases between them. The CDR3 is 15 residues long. Germline V gene data show CDR1 as LNHNV and CDR2 as YYDKDF (reference sequence). Indicated treatment: around 19 received Ad26.COV2.S at low or high dose, single or two shots; about 5 received placebo; per-sample allocation not given. After the first vaccine or placebo injection, samples were drawn on day 63. The sequence was obtained from a person aged 18 to 65 who received the Ad26.COV2.S COVID-19 vaccine or a placebo. V and J are TRBV15 and TRBJ1-2, with unresolved D. The source material was peripheral blood, sampled in a trial of Ad26.COV2.S vaccine versus placebo. CDR3 DNA sequence: TGTGCCACCAGCAGAGAGCAACACCGTAACTATGGCTACACCTTC. Translating gives CATSREQHRNYGYTF.